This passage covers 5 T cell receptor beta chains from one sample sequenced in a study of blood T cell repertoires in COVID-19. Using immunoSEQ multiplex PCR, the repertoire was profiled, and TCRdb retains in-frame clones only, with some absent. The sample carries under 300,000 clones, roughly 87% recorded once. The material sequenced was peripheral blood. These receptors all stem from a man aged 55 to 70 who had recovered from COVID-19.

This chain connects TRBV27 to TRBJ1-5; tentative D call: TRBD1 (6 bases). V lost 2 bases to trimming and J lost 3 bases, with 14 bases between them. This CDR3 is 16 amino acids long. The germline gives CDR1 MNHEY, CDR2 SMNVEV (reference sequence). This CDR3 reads CASSLRRGATNQPQHF. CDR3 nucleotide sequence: TGTGCCAGCAGTTTAAGGCGGGGGGCGACCAATCAGCCCCAGCATTTT.

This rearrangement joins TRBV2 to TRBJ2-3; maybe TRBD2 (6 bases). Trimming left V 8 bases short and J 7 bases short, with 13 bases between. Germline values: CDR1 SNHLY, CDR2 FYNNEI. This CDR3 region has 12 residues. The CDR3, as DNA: TGTGCCAGCGGCGGGGTTGGTAATACGCAGTATTTT. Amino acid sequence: CASGGVGNTQYF.

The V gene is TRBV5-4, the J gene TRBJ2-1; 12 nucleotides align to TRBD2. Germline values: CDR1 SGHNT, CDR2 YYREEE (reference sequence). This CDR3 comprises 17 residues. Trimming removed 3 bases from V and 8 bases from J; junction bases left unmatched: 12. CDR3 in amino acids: CASSSSPTSGGADEQFF. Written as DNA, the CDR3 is TGTGCCAGCAGCTCGTCCCCGACTAGCGGGGGTGCGGATGAGCAGTTCTTC.

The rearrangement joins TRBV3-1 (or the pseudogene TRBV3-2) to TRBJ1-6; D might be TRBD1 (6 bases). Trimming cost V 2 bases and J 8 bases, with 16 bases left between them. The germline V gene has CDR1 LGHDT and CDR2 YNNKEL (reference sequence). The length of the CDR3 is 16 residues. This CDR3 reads CASSQKGGVRDSPLHF. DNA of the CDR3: TGTGCCAGCAGCCAAAAAGGGGGGGTAAGGGATTCACCCCTCCACTTT.

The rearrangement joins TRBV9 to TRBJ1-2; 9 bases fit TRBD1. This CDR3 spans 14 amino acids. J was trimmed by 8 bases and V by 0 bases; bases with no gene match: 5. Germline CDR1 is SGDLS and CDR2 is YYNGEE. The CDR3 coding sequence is TGTGCCAGCAGCGTAGGGGACAGGGAGGGAGGCTACACCTTC. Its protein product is CASSVGDREGGYTF.